A single TCR beta chain is shown here with its context. This sample was included in a study of blood T cell repertoires in COVID-19. Overall study context: Spain, Italy and the United States supplied samples that represented acute and convalescent COVID-19. The analysed material was cDNA or gDNA that came from T cells, B-cell-depleted T cells, or PBMCs.

In germline, CDR1 is MNHNS, CDR2 SASEGT. Trimming took 2 bases from V and 1 from J, leaving 10 bases between them. CDR3 length: 15 residues. As processed by the authors: Estimation of nucleated cell counts relied on the amplification of reference gene primers. Profiled with immunoSEQ multiplex PCR; TCRdb holds only in-frame clones, not every one. V and J calls and clone size are copied from that table; D and trimming were computed from the DNA. Of tens of thousands of clones in the sample, roughly 80% are singletons; the top ten hold roughly 18%. This receptor was taken from a woman aged 45 to 65 with active or convalescent COVID-19. The rearrangement uses TRBV6-1 and TRBJ2-3; TRBD2 is a possible D gene (6 bases). Sequenced material: peripheral blood. The CDR3 loop reads CASSERGLRTDTQYF. CDR3 bases: TGTGCCAGCAGTGAACGGGGACTCCGCACAGATACGCAGTATTTT.